This entry lists 18 T cell receptor beta chains sequenced from one sample in a study of blood T cell repertoires in COVID-19. The repertoire was sequenced with immunoSEQ multiplex PCR; TCRdb's copy has only in-frame clones and lacks some. The sample lists around 260,000 clones; 70% to 90% were seen once. Source material: PBMCs or T cells enriched from blood (not recorded which). Source of these receptors: a woman in her thirties who had recovered from COVID-19.

V is TRBV30 and J is TRBJ2-5; TRBD2 agrees at 9 bases. The CDR3 has 16 residues. Germline V gene lookup returns CDR1 GTSNPN and CDR2 SVGIG (reference sequence). Trimming at V came to 1 base and at J to 4 bases, leaving 10 bases not matched to a gene. The CDR3 DNA is TGTGCCTGGAGTGGTAAAGCGGGAGGTCGGAGAGAGACCCAGTACTTC. Translation gives CAWSGKAGGRRETQYF.

The rearrangement links TRBV5-6 to TRBJ2-5; TRBD2 matches 10 bases. CDR3 length equals 14 residues. V was pared by 4 bases and J by 2 bases, with 2 bases of the junction left unmatched. Germline-derived CDR1 and CDR2 are SGHDT and YYEEEE. Written as DNA, the CDR3 is TGTGCCAGCAGCGAGCGGGGGGGGCAAGAGACCCAGTACTTC. The encoded protein is CASSERGGQETQYF.

DNA of the CDR3: TGTGCCAGCACACAGGGGGCGGGTAAGCCCCAGCATTTT. Amino acid sequence: CASTQGAGKPQHF. This rearrangement joins TRBV28 to TRBJ1-5; 9 bases agree with TRBD1. The CDR3 totals 13 residues. CDR1 is MDHEN, CDR2 SYDVKM, per germline. V was clipped by 7 bases and J by 8 bases; unmatched bases: 6.

The V call is TRBV10-2, the J call TRBJ2-1, with TRBD1 as a possible D gene (7 bases). The CDR3 consists of 17 residues. In germline, CDR1 is WSHSY, CDR2 SAAADI. Trimming pared 2 bases from V and 6 bases from J, leaving 20 bases between. Here the CDR3 DNA reads TGCGCCAGCAGTGAGCCGGCAGAGACAGGGAGGTCCAATGAGCAGTTCTTC. Translating gives CASSEPAETGRSNEQFF.

This chain connects TRBV7-8 to TRBJ2-2, with TRBD1 identical over 7 bases. The V segment lost 4 bases and the J segment 1 base; nucleotides outside the gene matches: 6. The CDR3 contains 16 residues. CDR1 and CDR2 from the germline V gene are SGHVS and FQNEAQ. CDR3 loop: CASSSQGVLNTGELFF. The CDR3, as DNA: TGTGCCAGCAGCTCGCAGGGGGTTCTGAACACCGGGGAGCTGTTTTTT.

This sequence joins TRBV9 and TRBJ1-3, with 7 positions matching TRBD1. The CDR3 is 16 residues long. CDR1 is SGDLS and CDR2 is YYNGEE in the germline V gene. J was trimmed by 2 bases and V by 0 bases; bases with no gene match: 5. This CDR3 is CASSVGGTGAGNTIYF. In DNA form, the CDR3 reads TGTGCCAGCAGCGTAGGGGGAACAGGGGCTGGAAACACCATATATTTT.

This clone appeared once. The chain employs TRBV5-1 and TRBJ2-1; possibly TRBD1 for D (5 bases). CDR1 and CDR2 (germline): SGHRS, YFSETQ. The V end was cut by 1 base, the J end by 4 bases, with 15 bases between. This CDR3 has 16 residues. The CDR3 DNA reads as TGCGCCAGCAGCTTGATATACGACCAGGGATACAATGAGCAGTTCTTC. This encodes CASSLIYDQGYNEQFF. Full variable domain (outside the CDR3, taken from reference TRBV5-1 and TRBJ2-1): KAGVTQTPRYLIKTRGQQVTLSCSPISGHRSVSWYQQTPGQGLQFLFEYFSETQRNKGNFPGRFSGRQFSNSRSEMNVSTLELGDSALYLCASSLIYDQGYNEQFFGPGTRLTVL.

V is TRBV12-1 and J is TRBJ1-4; the listed D gene, TRBD1, was not tested against the DNA. TRBV12-1 is recorded as a pseudogene. CDR3 size: 14 residues. The CDR3 region has the DNA TGTGCCAGCAGCTTTGATAACAGAAAAGAAAAACTGTTTTTT. Its translation: CASSFDNRKEKLFF.

The rearrangement joins TRBV11-2 to TRBJ1-1; TRBD1 aligns across 8 bases. CDR1 and CDR2 (germline): SGHAT, FQNNGV. The CDR3 is made up of 13 amino acids. Trimming took 4 bases from V and 4 from J; bases not matched to a gene: 2. The CDR3 region is CASSSDRATEAFF. The DNA of the CDR3 is TGTGCCAGCAGCTCGGACAGGGCCACTGAAGCTTTCTTT.

This clone has a single count. The V call is TRBV27, the J call TRBJ1-6; D may be TRBD1 (5 bases). The length of the CDR3 is 12 residues. Trimming shortened V by 4 bases and J by 8 bases, and 6 bases separated the two germline ends. Germline CDR1 MNHEY, CDR2 SMNVEV (reference sequence). The CDR3, as DNA: TGTGCCAGCAGTTCACAGGATTCACCCCTCCACTTT. The encoded protein is CASSSQDSPLHF.

The chain is built from TRBV4-1 and TRBJ2-3; TRBD1 matches at 9 bases. The J segment lost 0 bases and the V segment lost 3 bases, leaving 13 bases of the junction unmatched. Germline V gene data show CDR1 as MGHRA and CDR2 as YSYEKL. The CDR3 runs 19 residues. The DNA of the CDR3 is TGCGCCAGCAGCCAGTTCGACCCGGGACAGGGATCTAGCACAGATACGCAGTATTTT. Encoded protein: CASSQFDPGQGSSTDTQYF.

The chain links TRBV6-5 to TRBJ2-7; perhaps TRBD1 as D (5 bases). V was pared by 4 bases and J by 6 bases, with 13 bases between. Germline V gene sequence: CDR1 MNHEY, CDR2 SVGAGI. There are 13 residues in the CDR3. CDR3 region: CASSSGITGEQYF. Here the CDR3 DNA reads TGTGCCAGCAGTTCAGGGATCACCGGCGAGCAGTACTTC.

This clone was detected a few times. This sequence joins TRBV2 and TRBJ1-2; TRBD1 agrees at 8 bases. The V gene's germline CDR1 is SNHLY and CDR2 FYNNEI. Trimming at V came to 5 bases and at J to 8 bases, leaving 4 bases not matched to a gene. The CDR3 length is 12 residues. The CDR3 protein is CASSSGQGGYTF. CDR3 in DNA: TGTGCCAGCAGTTCCGGACAGGGCGGCTACACCTTC.

The chain is built from TRBV25-1 and TRBJ1-2; TRBD1 agrees at 9 bases. Germline trimming cut 3 bases from V and 7 bases from J; bases unmatched to any gene: 9. CDR3 size: 15 residues. Per germline, CDR1 MGHDK and CDR2 SYGVNS. The CDR3 sequence: CASSDSRGQGSGYTF. CDR3 DNA sequence: TGTGCCAGCAGTGACTCTCGAGGACAGGGGTCTGGCTACACCTTC.

The rearrangement links TRBV30 to TRBJ2-1, with D perhaps TRBD1 (5 bases). Germline CDR1 and CDR2: GTSNPN and SVGIG (reference sequence). The V and J ends lost 5 bases and 2 bases respectively, with 10 bases between them. The CDR3 spans 13 residues. CDR3 DNA: TGTGCCTGGCGACAGACGGCCTACAATGAGCAGTTCTTC. Its translation: CAWRQTAYNEQFF.

The chain combines TRBV7-9 with TRBJ1-2; D might be TRBD1 (6 bases). V was shortened by 5 bases and J by 7 bases, with 8 bases between the two germline ends. The CDR3 consists of 11 residues. Germline V lookup: CDR1 SEHNR, CDR2 FQNEAQ (reference sequence). The CDR3 spells CASSNRVGYTF. In nucleotides, the CDR3 is TGTGCCAGCAGCAACAGGGTTGGCTACACCTTC. Using reference TRBV7-9 and TRBJ1-2 for the parts outside the CDR3, the full variable domain is DTGVSQNPRHKITKRGQNVTFRCDPISEHNRLYWYRQTLGQGPEFLTYFQNEAQLEKSRLLSDRFSAERPKGSFSTLEIQRTEQGDSAMYLCASSNRVGYTFGSGTRLTVV.

The rearrangement links TRBV28 to TRBJ2-3, with 11 bases that match TRBD2. The junction had 13 bases not matched to a gene; V was cut back by 2 bases and J by 6 bases. The CDR3 totals 18 residues. CDR1 MDHEN and CDR2 SYDVKM come from the germline V gene. The CDR3 sequence: CASSLLLLVAGGPDTQYF. The CDR3 DNA sequence: TGTGCCAGCAGTTTACTACTCCTCGTAGCGGGAGGGCCGGATACGCAGTATTTT.

J is TRBJ2-7 and V is TRBV5-1; 7 bases align to TRBD1. CDR3 length: 14 residues. Germline lookup yields CDR1 SGHRS and CDR2 YFSETQ. The junction had 3 bases not matched to a gene; V was cut back by 0 bases and J by 3 bases. The CDR3 here is CASSLETGHYEQYF. CDR3 nucleotides: TGCGCCAGCAGCTTGGAGACAGGGCACTACGAGCAGTACTTC.